This is a list of T cell receptor beta chains from one sample in a study of cytomegalovirus exposure and HLA in healthy donors. Clones were sequenced by immunoSEQ multiplex PCR, and TCRdb holds only the in-frame ones, with some missing. The sample contains more than 95,000 clones, under 85% of which appear only once. The sample consisted of PBMCs. The receptors here all came from a man younger than 40 in good health and CMV-seronegative. The conserved cysteine and the conserved F or W are not part of the CDR3 here. Fields, in order: J gene, CDR3 length, clone size, V gene, CDR3 protein. Expanded clones are given a class, and other clones once, few, many or no size at all.

TRBJ1-3 | 13 | NA | TRBV5-1 | ASSFSVLPGNTIY
TRBJ2-1 | 12 | NA | TRBV6-4 | ASSPGQGLYEQF
TRBJ2-5 | 12 | NA | TRBV7-2 | ASSPAQNKETQY
TRBJ2-5 | 12 | NA | TRBV5-4 | ASSTGGYQETQY
TRBJ2-1 | 14 | few | TRBV27 | ASSLNSGADYNEQF
TRBJ2-2 | 13 | NA | TRBV9 | ASSVGLAGTGELF
TRBJ2-7 | 13 | NA | TRBV27 | ASSWSLAGGYEQY
TRBJ2-4 | 11 | NA | TRBV6-5 | ASSRHNENIQY
TRBJ2-7 | 14 | NA | TRBV4-1 | ASSQSPAGVLHEQY
TRBJ1-2 | 15 | NA | TRBV28 | ASSLQKGTVQEYGYT
TRBJ1-1 | 11 | NA | TRBV30 | AWSGLTPTEAF
TRBJ1-1 | 12 | NA | TRBV19 | ASSIARGGTEAF
TRBJ2-5 | 14 | NA | TRBV18 | ASSPQQFSVQETQY
TRBJ2-2 | 14 | NA | TRBV18 | ASSLEQQGATGELF
TRBJ2-6 | 14 | once | TRBV7-8 | ASMFGLQAGANVLT
TRBJ1-1 | 11 | once | TRBV18 | ASLASANTEAF
TRBJ2-1 | 14 | NA | TRBV18 | ASSPPGTGVFNEQF
TRBJ2-5 | 12 | once | TRBV6-5 | ASSYFRGQETQY
TRBJ2-5 | 13 | NA | TRBV6-5 | ASSYSAGQQETQY
TRBJ1-1 | 12 | NA | TRBV5-1 | ASSLGPQDTEAF
TRBJ2-3 | 12 | NA | TRBV5-1 | ANREGLAGGTQY
TRBJ2-7 | 12 | NA | TRBV28 | ASSRLAGPYEQY
TRBJ2-5 | 11 | NA | TRBV5-6 | ASSLGGIETQY
TRBJ1-5 | 13 | NA | TRBV7-8 | ASSRGQYSNQPQH
TRBJ1-1 | 12 | NA | TRBV14 | ASSPKDRVTEAF
TRBJ1-5 | 15 | NA | TRBV4-1 | ASSLHPVGQGNQPQH
TRBJ1-1 | 13 | NA | TRBV16 | ASSQDPFFQEEAF
TRBJ1-4 | 10 | NA | TRBV28 | ASNRVHEKLF
TRBJ1-5 | 14 | NA | TRBV15 | ATSEGDSLSNRPQH
TRBJ2-6 | 16 | once | TRBV18 | ASSPAQGAPPGANVLT
TRBJ1-2 | 11 | NA | TRBV28 | ASSSGQVDGYT
TRBJ2-3 | 10 | once | TRBV7-2 | ASSWGGDTQY
TRBJ2-1 | 17 | NA | TRBV9 | ASTPTGIPAGVSYNEQF
TRBJ2-3 | 12 | NA | TRBV6-6 | ASSYSLDTDTQY
TRBJ2-3 | 15 | NA | TRBV5-1 | ASSLALAGGRTDTQY
TRBJ2-1 | 15 | NA | TRBV5-4 | ASSLAGSGRAYNEQF